The 16 T cell receptor beta chains presented below share a single source sample, sequenced in a study of blood T cell repertoires in COVID-19. Data came from immunoSEQ multiplex PCR; TCRdb stores just in-frame clones and leaves some out. This sample carries hundreds of thousands of clones, roughly 88% of them seen once, and the ten largest clones take over 1.2%. Sequenced sample: peripheral blood. Source of these receptors: an elderly man with acute or convalescent COVID-19.

The gene calls are TRBV11-3 and TRBJ2-7, with TRBD1 matching 9 bases. V trimming: 5 bases; J trimming: 4 bases; junction bases outside the gene matches: 6. Germline CDR1 is SGHNT and CDR2 is YENEEA. CDR3 length: 14 amino acids. For the CDR3, the DNA is TGTGCCAGCAGCACACAGGGGGCGAGTTACGAGCAGTACTTC. This translates into CASSTQGASYEQYF.

This chain uses TRBV25-1 with TRBJ2-3; a possible D gene is TRBD2 (6 bases). With 3 bases removed from V and 3 bases from J, the gap between germline ends came to 13 bases. Germline V CDR1 and CDR2: MGHDK, SYGVNS. This CDR3 has 15 amino acids. CDR3 residues: CASSDPAGRTDTQYF. CDR3 sequence (DNA): TGTGCCAGCAGTGATCCGGCAGGGAGGACAGATACGCAGTATTTT.

This chain connects TRBV2 to TRBJ1-4, with 7 bases that match TRBD1. CDR1 SNHLY and CDR2 FYNNEI come from the germline V gene. V lost 6 bases to trimming and J lost 3 bases; unmatched junction nucleotides: 7. The CDR3 is 15 amino acids. The CDR3 region has the DNA TGTGCCAGCAGGAATGACAGGGTCGCTAATGAAAAACTGTTTTTT. Translation: CASRNDRVANEKLFF.

This chain joins TRBV29-1 and TRBJ1-2, with a possible D match to TRBD1 (5 bases). The CDR3 is 13 amino acids. Trimming pared 3 bases from V and 7 bases from J, leaving 15 bases between. Germline CDR1 reads SQVTM; CDR2 reads ANQGSEA. The CDR3 spells CSVDVWQGRGYTF. CDR3 nucleotides: TGCAGCGTTGACGTTTGGCAGGGTCGTGGCTACACCTTC. Variable domain in full (rest from reference TRBV29-1 and TRBJ1-2): SAVISQKPSRDICQRGTSLTIQCQVDSQVTMMFWYRQQPGQSLTLIATANQGSEATYESGFVIDKFPISRPNLTFSTLTVSNMSPEDSSIYLCSVDVWQGRGYTFGSGTRLTVV.

V is TRBV7-8 and J is TRBJ1-2; TRBD1 matches at 7 bases. CDR1 and CDR2 from the germline V gene are SGHVS and FQNEAQ. The CDR3 totals 14 residues. Trimming cost V 5 bases and J 4 bases; bases outside gene matches: 7. The chain's CDR3 is CASSDRQGPYGYTF. Here the CDR3 DNA reads TGTGCCAGCAGCGACCGACAGGGACCCTATGGCTACACCTTC.

CDR3 region: CASTRQGWIPLHF. The DNA of the CDR3 is TGTGCCAGCACTCGACAGGGGTGGATCCCCCTCCACTTT. The J gene is TRBJ1-6, the V gene TRBV2, with 8 bases that match TRBD1. The CDR3 is 13 residues long. CDR1 and CDR2 (germline): SNHLY, FYNNEI. The V and J ends lost 7 bases and 13 bases, in that order; junction bases with no gene match: 9.

CDR3 coding DNA: TGTGCCAGCACTCGGGGGGGACAGGGTCGTCGCGAGACCCAGTACTTC. Translation gives CASTRGGQGRRETQYF. V gene TRBV21-1 combines with J gene TRBJ2-5; the table's TRBD1 call for D was not verified on the DNA. TRBV21-1 constitutes a pseudogene. The CDR3 has 16 residues.

This clone was found a few times. The chain recombines TRBV10-1 with TRBJ2-2, with TRBD2 matching 9 bases. The CDR3 loop spans 18 amino acids. The V gene's germline CDR1 is WNHNN and CDR2 SYGVQD (reference sequence). The junction had 11 bases not matched to a gene; V was cut back by 6 bases and J by 0 bases. DNA of the CDR3: TGCGCCAGCAGAGCCGCCCTAGCGGGGAGGGCGAACACCGGGGAGCTGTTTTTT. Translation: CASRAALAGRANTGELFF.

The chain is built from TRBV5-1 and TRBJ2-1; 14 bases are shared with TRBD2. Germline V lookup: CDR1 SGHRS, CDR2 YFSETQ. The V and J ends lost 4 bases and 0 bases, in that order; junction bases with no gene match: 6. The CDR3 totals 18 residues. The CDR3 reads CASSRGLAGESSYNEQFF. For the CDR3, the DNA is TGCGCCAGCAGCAGGGGACTAGCGGGAGAGAGCTCCTACAATGAGCAGTTCTTC.

The chain recombines TRBV18 with TRBJ2-5; no clear D gene. Germline CDR1 KGHSH, CDR2 LQKENI. Trimming shortened V by 5 bases and J by 1 base, and 8 bases separated the two germline ends. The CDR3 is made up of 13 amino acids. The CDR3 nucleotides are TGTGCCAGCTCAACAGACATCCAAGAGACCCAGTACTTC. The encoded protein is CASSTDIQETQYF. The full variable domain, its missing parts supplied by reference TRBV18 and TRBJ2-5, is NAGVMQNPRHLVRRRGQEARLRCSPMKGHSHVYWYRQLPEEGLKFMVYLQKENIIDESGMPKERFSAEFPKEGPSILRIQQVVRGDSAAYFCASSTDIQETQYFGPGTRLLVL.

V is TRBV4-2 and J is TRBJ1-3; 7 positions match TRBD1. The CDR3 is 16 amino acids. CDR1 and CDR2 from the germline V gene are LGHNA and YNFKEQ. V lost 4 bases to trimming and J lost 2 bases; unmatched junction nucleotides: 8. In nucleotides, the CDR3 is TGTGCCAGCAGCCCCCCTGAGGGGGCGGCTGGAAACACCATATATTTT. Translated: CASSPPEGAAGNTIYF.

The J gene is TRBJ2-1, the V gene TRBV6-1, with 7 nucleotides matching TRBD1. Trimming cost V 2 bases and J 2 bases; bases outside gene matches: 9. The germline gives CDR1 MNHNS, CDR2 SASEGT. This CDR3 contains 17 residues. CDR3 in amino acids: CASSEPRGTGAYNEQFF. The CDR3, as DNA: TGTGCCAGCAGTGAACCACGGGGTACAGGGGCCTACAATGAGCAGTTCTTC.

The gene calls are TRBV19 and TRBJ1-4; 9 positions agree with TRBD1. The CDR3 extends over 15 amino acids. With 5 bases clipped from V and 6 bases from J, the junction kept 7 bases outside the gene matches. Per the germline V gene, CDR1 is LNHDA and CDR2 is SQIVND (reference sequence). Here the CDR3 reads CASSLTGGADEKLFF. The CDR3 region has the DNA TGTGCCAGTAGTTTAACAGGGGGCGCCGATGAAAAACTGTTTTTT.

The genes are TRBV5-4 and TRBJ2-3; D is unclear. The germline CDR1 and CDR2 sequences are SGHNT and YYREEE (reference sequence). The CDR3 contains 12 residues. V was shortened by 0 bases and J by 6 bases, with 5 bases between the two germline ends. The chain's CDR3 is CASSLDADTQYF. Here the CDR3 DNA reads TGTGCCAGCAGCTTGGATGCGGATACGCAGTATTTT.

This chain links TRBV28 with TRBJ1-5, with D perhaps TRBD1 (5 bases). V lost 6 bases, J lost 6 bases, and 15 bases lay in between. This CDR3 is 14 amino acids long. Per germline, CDR1 MDHEN and CDR2 SYDVKM. This CDR3 reads CASSLAGGVQPQHF. The CDR3 bases are TGTGCCAGCAGCCTTGCGGGGGGAGTTCAGCCCCAGCATTTT. Drawing the rest from reference TRBV28 and TRBJ1-5, the complete variable domain is DVKVTQSSRYLVKRTGEKVFLECVQDMDHENMFWYRQDPGLGLRLIYFSYDVKMKEKGDIPEGYSVSREKKERFSLILESASTNQTSMYLCASSLAGGVQPQHFGDGTRLSIL.

This sequence joins TRBV18 and TRBJ1-5, with 8 bases aligning to TRBD1. The CDR3 is 15 residues long. Trimming removed 4 bases from V and 4 bases from J; junction bases left unmatched: 6. From germline, CDR1 is KGHSH and CDR2 LQKENI. The DNA of the CDR3 is TGTGCCAGCTCACAGGGACAGGCCACAAATCAGCCCCAGCATTTT. Protein: CASSQGQATNQPQHF.